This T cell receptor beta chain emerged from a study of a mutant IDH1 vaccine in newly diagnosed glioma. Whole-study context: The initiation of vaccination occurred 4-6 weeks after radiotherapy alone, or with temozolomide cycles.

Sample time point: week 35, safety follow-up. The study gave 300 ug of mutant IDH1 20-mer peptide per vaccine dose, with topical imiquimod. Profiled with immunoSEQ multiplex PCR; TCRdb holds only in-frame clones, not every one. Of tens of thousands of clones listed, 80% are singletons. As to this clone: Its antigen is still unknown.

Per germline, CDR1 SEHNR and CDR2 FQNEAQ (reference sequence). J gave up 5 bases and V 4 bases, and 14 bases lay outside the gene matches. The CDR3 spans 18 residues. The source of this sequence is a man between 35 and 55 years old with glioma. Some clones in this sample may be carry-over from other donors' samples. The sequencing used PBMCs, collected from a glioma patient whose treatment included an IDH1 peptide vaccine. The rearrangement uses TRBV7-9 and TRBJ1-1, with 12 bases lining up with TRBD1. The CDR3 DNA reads TGTGCCAGCAGCTCCCTTGAGGGACAGGGGGCCCTATGGACTGAAGCTTTCTTT. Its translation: CASSSLEGQGALWTEAFF.